The clone carrying this T cell receptor (beta chain) was observed a handful of times. The CDR3 covers 15 residues. From germline, CDR1 is SGHRS and CDR2 YFSETQ. The V and J ends lost 0 bases and 0 bases respectively, with 8 bases between them. The immunoSEQ assay was v3. Profiled with immunoSEQ multiplex PCR; TCRdb holds only in-frame clones, not every one. The sample yields about 50,000 clones, 71% seen once. Described time point: pre-treatment sample, taken before nivolumab and TIL therapy. The tumor samples were excised metastases, mostly pleural nodules or supraclavicular lymph nodes. Progressing patients received lymphodepletion, expanded TIL infusion and IL-2. The entry originates in a study of TIL therapy for anti-PD-1-resistant metastatic lung cancer.

The specimen comprised tumor tissue, sampled at baseline. The clonotype comes from a person aged 25 to 80 with non-small cell lung cancer. The rearrangement uses TRBV5-1 and TRBJ2-3; TRBD2 might be the D (6 bases). The CDR3 sequence: CASSLGAGSTDTQYF. The CDR3 DNA reads TGCGCCAGCAGCTTGGGTGCGGGGAGCACAGATACGCAGTATTTT.